This TCR beta chain was recovered during a study of cytomegalovirus exposure and HLA in healthy donors (dated by TCRdb to 2015 to 2018). Notes on the research overall: An earlier analysis of several hundred of the donors reported 250 to 300 Gb of sequence data and 100 million to 140 million unique TCR beta sequences from 190 million or so T cells. An early release covering roughly 580 HLA-typed donors comprised roughly 300 gigabases of sequencing data and 85 million or so unique TCR sequences. Of the roughly 400 genotyped donors, 65% to 90% were placed in the genetic ancestry cluster associated with self-reported Caucasian donors. The study was designed to test whether signatures of past pathogen exposure could be identified by cataloging public T cell receptors. The T cell repertoires of 550 to 850 subjects were profiled by immunosequencing and related to cytomegalovirus serostatus. In addition to the first cohort of approximately 650 subjects, a separate validation cohort of 130 or so different subjects was used. The study combined high-throughput TCR immunosequencing, statistical association of individual TCRs with disease status, and machine learning to predict cytomegalovirus infection status. A later analysis re-examined previously published TCR beta repertoires from more than 600 donors and added high-resolution HLA genotyping to investigate patterns of TCR occurrence. Rather than drawing on any new phenotypic data, the later analysis identified candidate immune exposures from TCR beta sequences and the way those sequences occurred across donors. To decide whether each TCR beta V gene segment behaved as functional or pseudogenic, an earlier analysis of some 600 of the donors relied on high-throughput TCR beta sequencing. Donor age, sex, ethnicity and CMV serostatus were compiled alongside the repertoire data. A later genetic analysis used genome-wide SNP genotypes for about 60% of the roughly 700 donors, treating that subset as a discovery cohort. Every discovery cohort repertoire had been produced on one sequencing platform. HLA typing covered class I and class II loci at four-digit resolution. Typing coverage differed by locus: A, B, C, DRB1 and DQB1 were typed in roughly 620-630 donors, DQA1 in approximately 520, DPA1 in around 580, and DPB1 in approximately 450. Because of strong linkage in the cohort, 4 to 6 DR-DQ haplotypes were treated as single units for association and clustering. Across about 370 genotyped donors of the cohort, an average of about 220,000 unique TCR beta nucleotide sequences per donor were sequenced, and roughly 20% of those sequences were non-productive. General conclusions and limits of the study: Presence/absence analyses assumed roughly uniform sequencing depth across donors, an assumption that may not hold. A further reported finding was that TCR beta sequences accurately predicted the HLA-A and HLA-B alleles for most subjects in the first cohort. Immune exposure information for the cohort was limited to CMV serostatus. A cluster of highly shared sequence variants was judged likely to be a technical artifact of the sequencing pipeline. In a later analysis, HLA-associated TCR beta chains were found to be more clonally expanded and to have lower generation probabilities than equally common non-associated chains. In an earlier analysis of more than 500 of the donors, most TCR beta V segments appeared in productive rearrangements about 90% or about 30% of the time, broadly matching IMGT annotations. In a later analysis, most CMV-associated TCR beta chains were found to appear HLA-restricted, with HLA associations seemingly driven largely by CMV exposure. According to a later analysis, parvovirus B19, influenza, CMV and Epstein-Barr virus appeared linked to several top co-occurrence clusters. HLA typing was unavailable for some donors at each locus, so association tests used only the typed subset. The authors suggested that the approach could potentially be extended to other disease states and immunological phenotypes. Linkage disequilibrium might explain the correlated functional status among segregating V segments, but an unknown experimental factor could not be excluded. Most TCR sequences were observed very rarely across donors, whereas some public TCRs were present in many individuals. When HLA alleles, especially DR and DQ, strongly co-occurred, TCR associations were difficult to assign to individual alleles. Cytomegalovirus status was reported to be diagnosed by the classifier with high specificity and sensitivity in both the original and validation cohorts. In a later genetic analysis, fewer N-insertions in productive TCRs were reported among donors in an Asian-associated ancestry cluster than the roughly 700-donor mean. At a false discovery rate of 0.05, a later analysis linked 16,000 or so TCR beta sequences to specific HLA alleles. Because the 87-base-pair reads could not distinguish some IMGT-functional V segments, including TRBV6-2 and TRBV6-3, those segments were excluded. In this cohort, only TCR beta chains were sequenced, and detectable features were limited by the absence of alpha or paired-chain data. Three of the identified cytomegalovirus-associated TCR beta chains were confirmed in vitro to be specific for cytomegalovirus antigens. According to a later analysis, TCR association rates differed among HLA loci, with DRB1 alleles showing the most associated TCRs and HLA-C alleles showing the fewest. In the study, around 160 TCR beta chains were listed as associated with cytomegalovirus. Because counts were too low, roughly 16 rarely observed V segments, including chromosome 9 orphons, were left out of the earlier analysis of about 500 of the donors. A later genetic analysis associated a missense DCLRE1C variant with V-gene and J-gene trimming of TCR beta chains, and an independent cohort replicated the association.

About this clone itself: The antigen this receptor binds is unknown. Base qualities are not recorded, but no much larger clone differs from it by a single base.

In total, about 650 healthy bone marrow donors made up the cohort. At the time of sampling, every cohort member was nominally healthy, though immune exposures that went unrecorded were likely present. The donor tested CMV seropositive and was one of the 289 seropositive cohort members. A peripheral blood sample was provided by each donor, and peripheral blood mononuclear cells were used for TCR beta sequencing. The Qiagen DNeasy Blood Extraction Kit was used to extract genomic DNA from the blood cell samples. Library creation used the immunoSEQ multiplex PCR assay. The multiplex PCR relied on a mix of 60 forward primers for TCR Vbeta segments and 13 reverse primers for TCR Jbeta segments. The CDR3 region of rearranged TCR beta genes was amplified from genomic DNA by a multiplex PCR assay. The amplified TCR beta libraries were sequenced on the Illumina HiSeq System as 87-base-pair reads. The paper's processing steps were these. In a later analysis, tens of millions of unique TCR beta chains were counted across the 650 to 700 repertoires, and roughly 11 million of these chains were shared by at least two donors. To remove PCR and sequencing errors, raw reads were error-corrected and collapsed into unique sequences using a nearest-neighbor algorithm that merged closely related sequences. CDR3 sequences were aligned to IMGT reference sequences to assign V, D and J gene segments. Each retained sequence needed at least a six-nucleotide match to both a V gene segment and a J gene segment. A rearrangement counted as productive if the CDR3 had no stop codons and remained in frame with V and J, and every other rearrangement counted as non-productive. Following IMGT convention, CDR3 was defined as the stretch from the second conserved V-encoded cysteine to the conserved J-encoded phenylalanine. Sequences without an unambiguous match to a single V gene segment were excluded from the earlier analysis of approximately 600 of the donors. An earlier analysis of a few hundred of the donors called V segments functional above 56.7% productive rearrangements and segregating when the between-donor standard deviation exceeded 5%. A statistical classification framework was built for diagnosing cytomegalovirus status from the catalog of TCR beta chain sequences. V and J gene assignment, in a later analysis, came from comparing TCR nucleotide sequences with IMGT/GENE-DB human TR gene sequences. Using the TCRdist pipeline, a later analysis assigned CDR3 sequences along with most-parsimonious VDJ recombination scenarios. In a later analysis, each TCR beta chain was defined by its CDR3 amino acid sequence together with its V-gene family, and reads without a unique V-gene family were excluded. As a way to deal with suspected cross-contamination and a sequencing artifact, a later analysis dropped 450 to 700 nucleotide sequences that were highly shared and had low generation probability. A later analysis calculated a clonal expansion index for each public chain from normalized within-repertoire ranks of inferred template counts. In a later analysis, generation probabilities were computed with a VDJ recombination model fitted to out-of-frame rearrangements, and the resulting probabilities were checked against IGoR. In a later analysis, TCR-TCR, TCR-HLA and TCR-CMV co-occurrence was scored with hypergeometric tests, and a repertoire-size bias correction was applied to TCR pairs. To estimate false discovery rates, a later analysis permuted the HLA or CMV assignments 20 times. In a later analysis, co-occurring TCRs were grouped using DBSCAN, and TCRdist sequence similarity was added for clustering within HLA-allele-positive subsets. Co-occurrence clustering excluded repertoires with fewer than 30,000 or more than 120,000 public chains, plus five with anomalous nucleotide sharing. What TCRdb holds here is the immuneACCESS table cut down to in-frame rearrangements. Part of the clones is not present; checked against another copy, under half of the missing clones reflect an unresolved V gene, and the others are unexplained. V and J calls and clone size are those listed in that table; D and trimming were worked out from the DNA. The sample records tens of thousands of clones, roughly 80% of which are singletons. About 32% of the sample is held by the ten biggest clonotypes.

Trimming accounts for 5 bases at V and 3 bases at J, while the number of junction bases matched to no gene is 8. As encoded in the germline V gene (reference sequence), CDR1 is MNHEY while CDR2 is SMNVEV. Inclusive of the bounding cysteine and phenylalanine, the CDR3 is 15 residues long. Here the CDR3 DNA is all that survives: 45 bases in frame from base 1. The sequence derives from a man aged 45-65 years in good health and CMV-seropositive. Rearrangement joined TRBV27 to TRBJ2-7, with 9 junctional bases fitting TRBD1. The sample was PBMCs. At the DNA level, the sequence is TGTGCCAGCAGTGAGGAACTGACAGGGGGCTACGAGCAGTACTTC. Its amino acids are CASSEELTGGYEQYF.